The clone carrying this T cell receptor beta chain was observed many times. This specimen belongs to a study of metastatic and nonmetastatic thyroid tumors. Study information: The comparison covered peripheral blood and tumor or nodule tissue in malignant and benign thyroid patients.

Treatment of any kind had been given to no patient before thyroid surgery. TCRdb re-called the PCR reads with MiXCR. This table holds about 49,000 clones, 4% found once. CDR1 is MNHNS and CDR2 is SASEGT in the germline V gene. Trimming shortened V by 6 bases and J by 1 base, and 7 bases separated the two germline ends. CDR3 length: 13 residues. V is TRBV6-1 and J is TRBJ2-1; D is ambiguous. The clonotype originates from a female donor with papillary thyroid cancer or a benign thyroid nodule (not recorded which). Some clones in this sample may be carry-over from other donors' samples. Sequenced: blood. CDR3 in DNA: TGTGCCAGCAGAGCAGGTTCCTACAATGAGCAGTTCTTC. It encodes CASRAGSYNEQFF.